A selection of T cell receptor beta chains follows, all from one sample in a study of blood T cell repertoires in COVID-19. TCRdb keeps only in-frame clones here, not all; method: immunoSEQ multiplex PCR. The sample contains around 250,000 clones, approximately 85% of which appear only once. The sample consisted of PBMCs or T cells enriched from blood (not recorded which). All receptors come from a woman between 45 and 60 years old with acute COVID-19. Each CDR3 is given with its conserved first and last residue. The D gene is left open where the match is weak. Clone size, where shown, is once, few, many, or a class for clones that have expanded.

clone_size j_call d_call v_call cdr3_aa cdr3_nt
- TRBJ2-2 TRBD1 TRBV6-5 CASSYSGTGVTGELFF TGTGCCAGCAGTTACTCCGGGACAGGGGTTACCGGGGAGCTGTTTTTT
- TRBJ2-7 - TRBV6-5 CASSYQQTYEQYF TGTGCCAGCAGTTACCAACAGACCTACGAGCAGTACTTC
- TRBJ1-3 - TRBV30 CAWSEGGAAGNTIYF TGTGCCTGGAGCGAGGGGGGGGCTGCTGGAAACACCATATATTTT
- TRBJ1-1 - TRBV27 CATAPLAQSTEAFF TGTGCCACCGCGCCCCTTGCCCAAAGCACTGAAGCTTTCTTT
few TRBJ2-5 TRBD2 TRBV19 CASSIAKRGGAQETQYF TGTGCCAGTAGTATAGCAAAGCGGGGGGGCGCCCAAGAGACCCAGTACTTC
- TRBJ1-1 - TRBV7-9 CASSPSGGDTEAFF TGTGCCAGCAGCCCCTCGGGAGGGGACACTGAAGCTTTCTTT
- TRBJ1-1 - TRBV6-5 CASSYQPMGGSTEAFF TGTGCCAGCAGTTACCAGCCGATGGGGGGTAGCACTGAAGCTTTCTTT
- TRBJ2-1 TRBD2 TRBV4-3 CASSQDPLAGDVANEQFF TGCGCCAGCAGCCAAGATCCCCTAGCGGGGGATGTAGCAAATGAGCAGTTCTTC
once TRBJ1-5 TRBD1 TRBV6-5 CASTFRQGPQLQHF TGTGCCAGCACCTTCCGACAGGGCCCTCAACTCCAGCATTTT
- TRBJ1-2 TRBD1 TRBV9 CASSVTTGPYGYTF TGTGCCAGCAGCGTGACGACAGGGCCCTATGGCTACACCTTC
- TRBJ1-2 - TRBV6-5 CASSSRVGYGYTF TGTGCCAGCAGTTCCAGGGTCGGGTATGGCTACACCTTC
- TRBJ1-6 - TRBV12-3/TRBV12-4 CASSESYNSPLHF TGTGCCAGCTCTGAGTCCTATAATTCACCCCTCCACTTT
- TRBJ2-6 TRBD1 TRBV11-2 CASFDGQGAGANVLTF TGTGCCAGCTTCGACGGACAGGGGGCTGGGGCCAACGTCCTGACTTTC
- TRBJ1-1 TRBD1 TRBV7-9 CASSSGDRYMNTEAFF TGTGCCAGCAGCTCGGGGGACAGGTACATGAACACTGAAGCTTTCTTT
- TRBJ2-7 - TRBV7-3 CASSPSGFDVSEQYF TGTGCCAGCAGCCCCTCAGGATTCGATGTTTCCGAGCAGTACTTC
- TRBJ1-2 TRBD1 TRBV4-3 CASSQAGTGRLYTF TGCGCCAGCAGCCAAGCCGGGACAGGAAGACTCTACACCTTC
- TRBJ1-2 TRBD1 TRBV7-9 CASRLGQGNGYTF TGTGCCAGCAGACTGGGACAGGGGAATGGCTACACCTTC
few TRBJ1-2 - TRBV15 CATSSTVGSTHYGYTF TGTGCCACCAGCTCGACCGTCGGGTCTACCCACTATGGCTACACCTTC
- TRBJ1-1 - TRBV11-2 CASSLQPGTETFF TGTGCCAGCAGCTTGCAACCGGGAACCGAAACTTTCTTT
- TRBJ1-2 TRBD1 TRBV2 CAGYRGDYGYTF TGTGCCGGATACAGGGGTGACTATGGCTACACCTTC
- TRBJ2-7 - TRBV4-1 CASSLQNPYEQYF TGCGCCAGCAGCCTGCAGAACCCCTACGAGCAGTACTTC
few TRBJ2-1 TRBD2 TRBV25-1 CASSDIAGGRNEQFF TGTGCCAGCAGTGACATAGCGGGGGGGCGTAATGAGCAGTTCTTC
- TRBJ1-2 TRBD1 TRBV2 CASSDDRGTYGYTF TGTGCCAGCAGCGATGACAGGGGGACGTATGGCTACACCTTC
- TRBJ1-1 - TRBV19 CASSIVRASEAFF TGTGCCAGTAGTATAGTCAGGGCCTCTGAAGCTTTCTTT
- TRBJ2-1 - TRBV18 CASSPSGAFRGNEQFF TGTGCCAGCTCACCTTCGGGGGCCTTCAGGGGGAATGAGCAGTTCTTC
- TRBJ2-7 TRBD1 TRBV18 CASSPGTARDEQYF TGTGCCAGCTCACCCGGGACAGCGCGCGACGAGCAGTACTTC
- TRBJ1-1 - TRBV6-4 CASSASGGTEAFF TGTGCCAGCAGTGCGTCGGGGGGAACTGAAGCTTTCTTT
- TRBJ2-3 - TRBV11-3 CASSPRGTTDTQYF TGTGCCAGCAGCCCCAGGGGCACCACAGATACGCAGTATTTT
- TRBJ2-1 TRBD2 TRBV7-2 CASSLDGTSGGANEQFF TGTGCCAGCAGCTTGGATGGGACTAGCGGGGGGGCCAATGAGCAGTTCTTC
- TRBJ1-4 - TRBV11-2 CASRSWGREDTTNEKLFF TGTGCCAGCAGATCCTGGGGCAGGGAAGATACAACTAATGAAAAACTGTTTTTT
once TRBJ1-6 TRBD1 TRBV6-1 CASSGTGTGIYNSPLHF TGTGCCAGCAGTGGAACCGGGACAGGAATTTATAATTCACCCCTCCACTTT
once TRBJ2-7 TRBD1 TRBV30 CAWGQDRGHEQYF TGTGCCTGGGGGCAAGACAGGGGCCACGAGCAGTACTTC
- TRBJ1-5 - TRBV2 CASSLEGQPQHF TGTGCCAGCAGTCTAGAGGGACAGCCCCAGCATTTT
- TRBJ1-6 - TRBV7-2 CASSGSASHNSPLHF TGTGCCAGCAGCGGTAGTGCGAGCCATAATTCACCCCTCCACTTT
- TRBJ1-2 TRBD1 TRBV5-5 CASSLGGNYGYTF TGTGCCAGCAGCTTAGGGGGCAACTATGGCTACACCTTC
- TRBJ1-2 - TRBV6-1 CASSEARTANGYTF TGTGCCAGCAGTGAAGCGCGGACAGCAAATGGCTACACCTTC
- TRBJ1-2 TRBD1 TRBV4-2 CASRRGTEAFGYGYTF TGTGCCAGCAGGCGAGGGACAGAGGCGTTTGGCTATGGCTACACCTTC
- TRBJ2-2 TRBD2 TRBV7-7 CASSKPRVSGGINTGELFF TGTGCCAGCAGCAAACCCCGGGTTAGCGGGGGGATCAACACCGGGGAGCTGTTTTTT
once TRBJ1-1 - TRBV3-1/TRBV3-2 CASKDSGGNTEAFF TGTGCCAGCAAAGACTCGGGAGGGAACACTGAAGCTTTCTTT
- TRBJ1-2 TRBD1 TRBV3-1/TRBV3-2 CASSPTGDYGYTF TGTGCCAGCAGTCCGACAGGGGACTATGGCTACACCTTC
- TRBJ1-5 TRBD1 TRBV4-1 CASSQDSGGIQPQHF TGCGCCAGCAGCCAAGACTCAGGGGGGATTCAGCCCCAGCATTTT
- TRBJ1-6 TRBD1 TRBV3-1/TRBV3-2 CASSRTKDRINSPLHF TGTGCCAGCAGCCGTACGAAGGACAGGATCAATTCACCCCTCCACTTT
once TRBJ2-5 TRBD2 TRBV7-7 CASSRTSGGKETQYF TGTGCTAGCAGCCGGACTAGCGGGGGGAAAGAGACCCAGTACTTC
- TRBJ1-1 - TRBV7-2 CASSPDVGGNTEAFF TGTGCCAGCAGCCCGGACGTGGGGGGGAACACTGAAGCTTTCTTT
- TRBJ2-2 - TRBV5-6 CASSSGVPGELFF TGTGCCAGCAGCTCCGGTGTCCCCGGGGAGCTGTTTTTT
- TRBJ2-1 - TRBV9 CASSAQGLSPNEQFF TGTGCCAGCAGCGCCCAGGGACTCTCGCCTAATGAGCAGTTCTTC
- TRBJ2-5 TRBD2 TRBV5-1 CASSMGLAGQETQYF TGCGCCAGCAGCATGGGACTAGCGGGACAAGAGACCCAGTACTTC
- TRBJ1-2 TRBD1 TRBV4-3 CASSQGQGATYGYTF TGCGCCAGCAGCCAAGGACAGGGGGCGACCTATGGCTACACCTTC
- TRBJ1-5 - TRBV10-3 CAIGTGQGGNQPQHF TGTGCCATCGGGACGGGACAAGGGGGCAATCAGCCCCAGCATTTT
- TRBJ1-1 - TRBV5-4 CASSLAGVVNTEAFF TGTGCCAGCAGCTTGGCCGGGGTGGTGAACACTGAAGCTTTCTTT
- TRBJ1-1 - TRBV9 CASSAQKGIRSEAFF TGTGCCAGCAGCGCCCAAAAGGGGATTCGATCTGAAGCTTTCTTT
- TRBJ1-4 TRBD1 TRBV19 CASSSGQAIAEKLFF TGTGCCAGTAGTTCAGGACAGGCTATCGCAGAAAAACTGTTTTTT
- TRBJ1-1 - TRBV30 CAWMGTPNTEAFF TGTGCCTGGATGGGCACGCCGAACACTGAAGCTTTCTTT
- TRBJ2-7 - TRBV6-2/TRBV6-3 CASSSIYEQYF TGTGCCAGCAGCTCTATCTACGAGCAGTACTTC
- TRBJ2-7 - TRBV14 CASSPSWGGDEQYF TGTGCCAGCAGCCCCTCGTGGGGAGGAGACGAGCAGTACTTC
few TRBJ2-7 - TRBV2 CASSEAQYGQRYEQYF TGTGCCAGCAGTGAAGCCCAATACGGACAACGCTACGAGCAGTACTTC
- TRBJ1-2 TRBD1 TRBV19 CASRIGTGGGYTF TGTGCCAGTAGGATCGGGACAGGCGGGGGCTACACCTTC
- TRBJ2-2 - TRBV6-5 CASISQGIRELFF TGTGCCAGCATTTCACAGGGAATCCGGGAGCTGTTTTTT
- TRBJ2-3 TRBD2 TRBV5-1 CASRLGLAGIDTQYF TGCGCCAGCCGCTTGGGACTAGCGGGAATAGATACGCAGTATTTT
few TRBJ1-4 TRBD1 TRBV5-4 CASSPGQATNEKLFF TGTGCCAGCAGCCCTGGACAGGCAACTAATGAAAAACTGTTTTTT